This T cell receptor (beta chain) was captured in a study of cytomegalovirus exposure and HLA in healthy donors. On the study more broadly: Approximately 170 million T cells yielded around 120 million unique TCR beta sequences in earlier analysis.

Donors in the study were healthy people who gave bone marrow. PCR employed 60 Vbeta and 13 Jbeta primers. TCRdb's copy holds only in-frame clones and misses some; the assay was immunoSEQ multiplex PCR. The sample includes fewer than 130,000 clones, about 70% seen only once; the top ten take roughly 2.6%. Study outcomes and limitations: Altogether, some 170 TCR beta chains were recorded as cytomegalovirus-associated.

On this clone itself: Its specificity is unknown.

Germline assignment: CDR1 MNHNS and CDR2 SASEGT. Trimming removed 8 bases at V and 0 bases at J, with 6 bases between. This CDR3 spans 12 amino acids. Source material: PBMCs. This chain joins TRBV6-1 and TRBJ2-3; D perhaps matches TRBD2 (6 bases). The origin of this receptor is a man in his fifties or sixties in good health and CMV-seropositive. The CDR3 nucleotides are TGTGCCAGCGGGGGGAGCACAGATACGCAGTATTTT. This encodes CASGGSTDTQYF.